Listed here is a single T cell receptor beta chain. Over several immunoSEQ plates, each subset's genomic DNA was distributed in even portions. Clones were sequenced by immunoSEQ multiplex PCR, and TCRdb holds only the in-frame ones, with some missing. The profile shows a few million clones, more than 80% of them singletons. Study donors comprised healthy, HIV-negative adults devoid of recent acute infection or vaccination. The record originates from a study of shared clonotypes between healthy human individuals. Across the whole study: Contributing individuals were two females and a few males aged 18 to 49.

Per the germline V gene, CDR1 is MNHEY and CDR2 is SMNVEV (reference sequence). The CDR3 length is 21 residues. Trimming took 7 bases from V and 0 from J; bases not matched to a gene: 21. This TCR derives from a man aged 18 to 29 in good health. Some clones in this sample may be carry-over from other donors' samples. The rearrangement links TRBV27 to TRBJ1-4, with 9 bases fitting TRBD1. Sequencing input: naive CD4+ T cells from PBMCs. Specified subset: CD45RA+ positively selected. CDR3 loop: CASISGTGMVGLVATNEKLFF. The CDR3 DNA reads TGTGCCAGCATATCCGGGACAGGGATGGTAGGGCTTGTCGCAACTAATGAAAAACTGTTTTTT.